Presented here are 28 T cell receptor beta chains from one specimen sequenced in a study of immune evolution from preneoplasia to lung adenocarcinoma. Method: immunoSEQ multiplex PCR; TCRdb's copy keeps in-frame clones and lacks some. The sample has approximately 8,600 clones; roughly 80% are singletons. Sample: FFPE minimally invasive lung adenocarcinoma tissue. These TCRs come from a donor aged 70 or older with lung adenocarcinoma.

The CDR3 is CASRQGAQETQYF. CDR3 DNA: TGTGCCAGCAGACAAGGGGCCCAAGAGACCCAGTACTTC. The rearrangement links TRBV13 to TRBJ2-5, with D possibly matching TRBD1 (5 bases). The V end lost 6 bases, the J end lost 1 base, and 9 bases lay between the germline ends. This CDR3 has 13 amino acids. Germline CDR1 PRHDT, CDR2 FYEKMQ (reference sequence).

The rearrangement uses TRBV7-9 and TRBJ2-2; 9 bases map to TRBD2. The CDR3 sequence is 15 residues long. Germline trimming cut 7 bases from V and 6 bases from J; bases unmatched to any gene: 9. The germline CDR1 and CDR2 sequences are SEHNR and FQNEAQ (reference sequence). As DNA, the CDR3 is TGTGCCAGCACCAAAACCGTAGCGGGAGCCGGGGAGCTGTTTTTT. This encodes CASTKTVAGAGELFF. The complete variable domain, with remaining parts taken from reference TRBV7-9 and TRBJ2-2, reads DTGVSQNPRHKITKRGQNVTFRCDPISEHNRLYWYRQTLGQGPEFLTYFQNEAQLEKSRLLSDRFSAERPKGSFSTLEIQRTEQGDSAMYLCASTKTVAGAGELFFGEGSRLTVL.

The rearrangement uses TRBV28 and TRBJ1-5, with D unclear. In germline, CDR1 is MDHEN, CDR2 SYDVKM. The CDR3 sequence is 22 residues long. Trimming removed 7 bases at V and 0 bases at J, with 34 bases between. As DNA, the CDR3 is TGTGCCAGCAATACTTGGGTCTACCGGGATCAGCAGGAGTTTTATAGCAATCAGCCCCAGCATTTT. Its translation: CASNTWVYRDQQEFYSNQPQHF.

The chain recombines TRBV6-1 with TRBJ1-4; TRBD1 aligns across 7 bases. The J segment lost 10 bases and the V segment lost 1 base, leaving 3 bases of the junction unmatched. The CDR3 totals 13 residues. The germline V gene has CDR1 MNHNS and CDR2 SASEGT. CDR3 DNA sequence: TGTGCCAGCAGTGAAGGACAGGGTAGAAAACTGTTTTTT. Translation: CASSEGQGRKLFF.

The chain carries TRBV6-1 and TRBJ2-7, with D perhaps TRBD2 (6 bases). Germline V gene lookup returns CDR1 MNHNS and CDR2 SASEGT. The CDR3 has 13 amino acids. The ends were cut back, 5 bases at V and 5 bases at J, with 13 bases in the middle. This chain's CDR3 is CASSLAGSDEQYF. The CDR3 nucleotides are TGTGCCAGCAGTTTGGCGGGAAGCGACGAGCAGTACTTC.

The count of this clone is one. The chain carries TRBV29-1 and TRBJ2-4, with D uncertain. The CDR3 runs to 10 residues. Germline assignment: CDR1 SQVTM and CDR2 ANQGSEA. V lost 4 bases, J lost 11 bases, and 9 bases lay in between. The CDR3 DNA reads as TGCAGCGTTGGAGACACTGTTCAGTACTTC. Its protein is CSVGDTVQYF.

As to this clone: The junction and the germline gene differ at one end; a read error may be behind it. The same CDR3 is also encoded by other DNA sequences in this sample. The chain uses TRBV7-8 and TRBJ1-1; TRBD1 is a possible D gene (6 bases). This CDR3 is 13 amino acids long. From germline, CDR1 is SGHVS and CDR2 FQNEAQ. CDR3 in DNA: TGTGCCAGCAGCTTAAGGGGCGCAGGGGAAGCCTTCTTT. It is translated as CASSLRGAGEAFF.

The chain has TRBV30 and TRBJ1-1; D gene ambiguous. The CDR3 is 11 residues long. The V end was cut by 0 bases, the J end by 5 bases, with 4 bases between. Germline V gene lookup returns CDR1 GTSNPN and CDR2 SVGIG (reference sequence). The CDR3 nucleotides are TGTGCCTGGAGTGTTGAGACTGAAGCTTTCTTT. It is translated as CAWSVETEAFF.

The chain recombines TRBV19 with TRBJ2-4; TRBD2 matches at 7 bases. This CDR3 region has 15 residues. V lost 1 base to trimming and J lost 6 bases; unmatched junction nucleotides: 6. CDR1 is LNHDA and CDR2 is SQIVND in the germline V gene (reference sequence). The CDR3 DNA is TGTGCCAGTAGTATAGGGACGGGCGGGAGAAACATTCAGTACTTC. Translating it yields CASSIGTGGRNIQYF.

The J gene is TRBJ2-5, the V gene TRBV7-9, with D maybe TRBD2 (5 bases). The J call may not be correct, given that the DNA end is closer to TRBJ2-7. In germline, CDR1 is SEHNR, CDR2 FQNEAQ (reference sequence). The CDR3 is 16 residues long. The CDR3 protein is CASSPLFGVNSYEQYF. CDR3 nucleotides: TGTGCCAGCAGCCCCCTCTTCGGGGTCAACTCCTACGAGCAGTACTTC.

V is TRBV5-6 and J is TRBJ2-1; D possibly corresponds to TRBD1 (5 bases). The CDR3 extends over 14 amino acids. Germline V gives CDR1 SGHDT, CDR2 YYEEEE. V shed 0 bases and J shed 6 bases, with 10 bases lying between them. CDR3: CASSLGQLSNEQFF. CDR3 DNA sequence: TGTGCCAGCAGCTTGGGACAGCTAAGCAATGAGCAGTTCTTC.

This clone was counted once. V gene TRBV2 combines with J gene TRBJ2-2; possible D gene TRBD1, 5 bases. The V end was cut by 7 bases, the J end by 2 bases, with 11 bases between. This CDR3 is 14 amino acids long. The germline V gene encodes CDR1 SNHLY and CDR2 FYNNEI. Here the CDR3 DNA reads TGTGCCAGCAAAGCGACAGCCAACACCGGGGAGCTGTTTTTT. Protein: CASKATANTGELFF.

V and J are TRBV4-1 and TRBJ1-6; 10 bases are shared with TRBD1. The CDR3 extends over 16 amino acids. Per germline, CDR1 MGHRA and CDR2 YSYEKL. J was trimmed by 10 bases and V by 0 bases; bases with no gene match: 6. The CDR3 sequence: CASSQEPGDRGSPLHF. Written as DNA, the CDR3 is TGCGCCAGCAGCCAAGAGCCTGGGGACAGGGGATCACCCCTCCACTTT.

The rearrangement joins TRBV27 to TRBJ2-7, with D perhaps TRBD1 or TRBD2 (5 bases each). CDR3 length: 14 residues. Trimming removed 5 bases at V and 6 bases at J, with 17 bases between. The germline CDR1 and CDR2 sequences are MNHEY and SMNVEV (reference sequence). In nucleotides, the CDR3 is TGTGCCAGCAGTCTACGGGGCACCCAGGGCGAGCAGTACTTC. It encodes CASSLRGTQGEQYF.

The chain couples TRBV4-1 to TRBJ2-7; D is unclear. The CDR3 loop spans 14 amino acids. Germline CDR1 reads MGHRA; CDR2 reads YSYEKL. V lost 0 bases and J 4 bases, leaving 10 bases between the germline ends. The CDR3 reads CASSQDPTTYEQYF. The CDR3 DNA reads TGCGCCAGCAGCCAAGATCCAACCACTTACGAGCAGTACTTC.

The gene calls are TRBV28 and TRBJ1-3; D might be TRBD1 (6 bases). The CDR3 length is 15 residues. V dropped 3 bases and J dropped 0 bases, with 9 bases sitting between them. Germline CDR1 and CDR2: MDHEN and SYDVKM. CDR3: CASSFRGDSGNTIYF. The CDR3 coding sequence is TGTGCCAGCAGTTTTAGGGGGGACTCTGGAAACACCATATATTTT.

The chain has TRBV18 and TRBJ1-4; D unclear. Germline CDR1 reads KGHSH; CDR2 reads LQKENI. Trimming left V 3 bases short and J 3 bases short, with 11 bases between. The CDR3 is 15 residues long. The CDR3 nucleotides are TGTGCCAGCTCACCTCTCCGGGCCCCTAATGAAAAACTGTTTTTT. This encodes CASSPLRAPNEKLFF.

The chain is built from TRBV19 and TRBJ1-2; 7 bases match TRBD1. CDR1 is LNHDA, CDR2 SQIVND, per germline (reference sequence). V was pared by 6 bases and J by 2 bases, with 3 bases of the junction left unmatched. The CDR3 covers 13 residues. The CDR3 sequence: CASRMTGNYGYTF. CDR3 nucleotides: TGTGCCAGTAGAATGACAGGGAACTATGGCTACACCTTC.

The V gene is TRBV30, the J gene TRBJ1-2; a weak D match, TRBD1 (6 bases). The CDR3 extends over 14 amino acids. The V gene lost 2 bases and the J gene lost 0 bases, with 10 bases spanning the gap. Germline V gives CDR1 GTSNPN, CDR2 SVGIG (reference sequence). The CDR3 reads CAWSFGQTNYGYTF. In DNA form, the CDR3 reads TGTGCCTGGAGTTTCGGACAGACTAACTATGGCTACACCTTC.

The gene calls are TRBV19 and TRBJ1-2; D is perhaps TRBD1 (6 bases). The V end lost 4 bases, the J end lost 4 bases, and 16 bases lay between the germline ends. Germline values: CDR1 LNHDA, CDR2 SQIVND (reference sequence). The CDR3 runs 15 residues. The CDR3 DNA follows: TGTGCCAGTAGTAGCGGACAGCCTGGTGGCTATGGCTACACCTTC. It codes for CASSSGQPGGYGYTF.

In DNA, the CDR3 is TGTGCCAGCAGCTTGAGGGCTAGCACCCGCTCCTACAATGAGCAGTTCTTC. This translates into CASSLRASTRSYNEQFF. The genes are TRBV5-4 and TRBJ2-1; D is perhaps TRBD2 (5 bases). Deletions cut 1 base from V and 0 bases from J, with 14 bases between. Germline lookup yields CDR1 SGHNT and CDR2 YYREEE (reference sequence). The CDR3 has 17 amino acids.

Here the CDR3 reads CASSRKPGADYGYTF. CDR3 nucleotides: TGTGCCAGCAGTCGAAAGCCGGGGGCGGACTATGGCTACACCTTC. The gene calls are TRBV6-1 and TRBJ1-2, with D possibly TRBD1 on 6 matching bases. Trimming shortened V by 5 bases and J by 3 bases, and 16 bases separated the two germline ends. CDR3 length equals 15 residues. CDR1 is MNHNS and CDR2 is SASEGT in the germline V gene.

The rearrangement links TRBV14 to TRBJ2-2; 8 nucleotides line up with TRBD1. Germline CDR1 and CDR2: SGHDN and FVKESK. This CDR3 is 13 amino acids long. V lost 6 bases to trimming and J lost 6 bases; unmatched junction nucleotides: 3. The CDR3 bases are TGTGCCAGCAGAGAGACAGGGGCCGGGGAGCTGTTTTTT. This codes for CASRETGAGELFF.

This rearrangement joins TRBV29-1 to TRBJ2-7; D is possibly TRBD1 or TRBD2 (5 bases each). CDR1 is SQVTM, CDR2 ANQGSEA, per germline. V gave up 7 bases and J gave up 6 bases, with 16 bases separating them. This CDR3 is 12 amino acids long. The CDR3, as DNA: TGCAGCGCTATCCGGGACCTAGGCGAGCAGTACTTC. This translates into CSAIRDLGEQYF.

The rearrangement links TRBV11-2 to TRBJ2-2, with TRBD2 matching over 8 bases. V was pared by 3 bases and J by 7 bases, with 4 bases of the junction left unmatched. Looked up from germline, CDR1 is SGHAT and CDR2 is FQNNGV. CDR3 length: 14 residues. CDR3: CASSLMSGGGELFF. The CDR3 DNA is TGTGCCAGCAGCTTGATGAGCGGGGGCGGGGAGCTGTTTTTT. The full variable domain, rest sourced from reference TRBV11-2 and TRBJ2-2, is EAGVAQSPRYKIIEKRQSVAFWCNPISGHATLYWYQQILGQGPKLLIQFQNNGVVDDSQLPKDRFSAERLKGVDSTLKIQPAKLEDSAVYLCASSLMSGGGELFFGEGSRLTVL.

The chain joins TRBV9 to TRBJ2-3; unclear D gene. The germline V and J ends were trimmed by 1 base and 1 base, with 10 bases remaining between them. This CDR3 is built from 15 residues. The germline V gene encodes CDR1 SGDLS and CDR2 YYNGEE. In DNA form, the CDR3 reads TGTGCCAGCAGCGTAACCCTCGGAGGCACAGATACGCAGTATTTT. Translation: CASSVTLGGTDTQYF.

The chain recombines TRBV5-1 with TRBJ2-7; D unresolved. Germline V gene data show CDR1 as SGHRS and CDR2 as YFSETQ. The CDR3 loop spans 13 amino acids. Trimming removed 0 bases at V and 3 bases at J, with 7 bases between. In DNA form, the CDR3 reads TGCGCCAGCAGCTTGGATGTCAACTACGAGCAGTACTTC. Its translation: CASSLDVNYEQYF.

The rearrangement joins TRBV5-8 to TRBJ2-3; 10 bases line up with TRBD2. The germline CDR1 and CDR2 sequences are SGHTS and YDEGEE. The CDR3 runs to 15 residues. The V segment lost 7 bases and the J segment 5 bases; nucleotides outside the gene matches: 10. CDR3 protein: CASSSGRAAGDTQYF. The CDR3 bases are TGTGCCAGCTCGAGCGGGAGGGCCGCGGGAGATACGCAGTATTTT. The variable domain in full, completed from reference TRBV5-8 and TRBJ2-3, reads EAGVTQSPTHLIKTRGQQATLRCSPISGHTSVYWYQQALGLGLQFLLWYDEGEERNRGNFPPRFSGRQFPNYSSELNVNALELEDSALYLCASSSGRAAGDTQYFGPGTRLTVL.